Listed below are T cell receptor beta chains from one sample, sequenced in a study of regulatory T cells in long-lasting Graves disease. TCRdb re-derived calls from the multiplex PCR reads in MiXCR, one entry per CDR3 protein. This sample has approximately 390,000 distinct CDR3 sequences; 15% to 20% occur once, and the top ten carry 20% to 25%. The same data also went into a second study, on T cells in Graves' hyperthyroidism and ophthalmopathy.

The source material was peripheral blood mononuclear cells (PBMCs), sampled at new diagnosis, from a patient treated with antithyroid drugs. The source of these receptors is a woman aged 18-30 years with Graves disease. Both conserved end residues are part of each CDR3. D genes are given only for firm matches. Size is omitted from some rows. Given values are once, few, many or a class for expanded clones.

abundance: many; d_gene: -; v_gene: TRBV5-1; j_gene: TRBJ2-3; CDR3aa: CASRSTDTQYF; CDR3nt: TGTGCCAGCAGGTCCACAGATACGCAGTATTTT
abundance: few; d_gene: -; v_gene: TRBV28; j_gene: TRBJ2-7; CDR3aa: CASSEGRDEQYF; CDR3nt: TGTGCCAGCAGTGAGGGGCGGGACGAGCAGTACTTC
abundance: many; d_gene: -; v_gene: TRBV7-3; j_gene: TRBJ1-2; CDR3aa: CASSVPTGLRGSYGYTF; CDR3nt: TGTGCCAGCAGCGTCCCTACAGGCCTCAGAGGTTCCTATGGCTACACCTTC
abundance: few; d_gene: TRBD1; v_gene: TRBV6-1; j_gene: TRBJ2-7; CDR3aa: CASSRTGTGEQYF; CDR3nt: TGTGCCAGCAGTAGGACAGGGACCGGCGAGCAGTACTTC
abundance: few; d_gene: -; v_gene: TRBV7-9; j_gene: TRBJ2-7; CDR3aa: CASSLAPRMIASEQYF; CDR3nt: TGTGCCAGCAGCTTAGCCCCCCGGATGATAGCGAGCGAGCAGTACTTC
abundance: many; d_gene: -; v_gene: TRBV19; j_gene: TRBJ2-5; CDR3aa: CASSIPGRGKAQYF; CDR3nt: TGTGCCAGTAGTATCCCGGGACGGGGAAAGGCCCAGTACTTC
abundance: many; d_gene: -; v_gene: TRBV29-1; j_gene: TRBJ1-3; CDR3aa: CSVEDPITGGDTIYF; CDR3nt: TGCAGCGTTGAAGATCCGATTACAGGAGGAGACACCATATATTTT
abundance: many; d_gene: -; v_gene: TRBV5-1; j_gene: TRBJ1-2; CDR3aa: CASRWDTRLVGYTF; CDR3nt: TGCGCCAGCAGATGGGACACCCGGCTCGTCGGCTACACCTTC
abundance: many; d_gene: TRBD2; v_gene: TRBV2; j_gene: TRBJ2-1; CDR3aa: CASSVRGLVNNEQFF; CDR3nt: TGTGCCAGCAGTGTCAGGGGACTAGTGAACAATGAGCAGTTCTTC
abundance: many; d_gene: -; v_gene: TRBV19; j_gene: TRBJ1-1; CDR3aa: CASRPPRNFGGDTLNTEAFF; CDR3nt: TGTGCCAGTAGACCACCGCGTAATTTCGGGGGGGACACTTTGAACACTGAAGCTTTCTTT
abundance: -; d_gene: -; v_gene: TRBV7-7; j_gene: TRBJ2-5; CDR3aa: CASSHTGETQYF; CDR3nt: TGTGCTAGCAGTCATACTGGAGAGACCCAGTACTTC
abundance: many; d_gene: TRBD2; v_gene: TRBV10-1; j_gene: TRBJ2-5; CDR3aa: CASSEIASGGEETQYF; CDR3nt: TGCGCCAGCAGTGAGATCGCTAGCGGGGGAGAAGAGACCCAGTACTTC
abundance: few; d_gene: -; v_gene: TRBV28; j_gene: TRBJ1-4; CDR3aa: CASSSLRGATNEKLFF; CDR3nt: TGTGCCAGCAGTTCTCTTAGGGGCGCAACTAATGAAAAACTGTTTTTT
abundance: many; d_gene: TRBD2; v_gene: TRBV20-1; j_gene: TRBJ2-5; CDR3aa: CSARGLAGAQETQYF; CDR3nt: TGCAGTGCTAGAGGACTAGCGGGGGCCCAAGAGACCCAGTACTTC
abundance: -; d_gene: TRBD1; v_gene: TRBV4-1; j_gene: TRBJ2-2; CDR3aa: CASSRRTGNTGELFF; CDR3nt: TGCGCCAGCAGCCGCCGGACAGGGAACACCGGGGAGCTGTTTTTT
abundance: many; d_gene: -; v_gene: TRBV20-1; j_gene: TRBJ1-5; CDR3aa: CSARVIGKSQPQHF; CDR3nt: TGCAGTGCTAGAGTTATAGGGAAAAGTCAGCCCCAGCATTTT
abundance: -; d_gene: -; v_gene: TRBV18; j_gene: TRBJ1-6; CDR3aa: CASSPSGDNSPLHF; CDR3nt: TGTGCCAGCTCACCGTCAGGGGATAATTCACCCCTCCACTTT
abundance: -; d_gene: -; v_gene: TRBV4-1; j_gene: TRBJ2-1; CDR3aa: CASSPGGGSYYNEQFF; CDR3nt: TGCGCCAGCAGTCCGGGGGGCGGGAGCTACTACAATGAGCAGTTCTTC
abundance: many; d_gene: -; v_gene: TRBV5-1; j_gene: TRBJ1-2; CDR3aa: CASSVGQISYGYTF; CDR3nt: TGCGCCAGCAGCGTCGGACAGATCTCTTATGGCTACACCTTC
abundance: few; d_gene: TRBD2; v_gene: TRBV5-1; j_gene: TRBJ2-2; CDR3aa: CASSLEGTSGWGRGTGELFF; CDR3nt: TGCGCCAGCAGCTTGGAAGGGACTAGCGGGTGGGGCCGAGGCACCGGGGAGCTGTTTTTT
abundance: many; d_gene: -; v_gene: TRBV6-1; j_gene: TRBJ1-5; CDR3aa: CASSLDNGQPQHF; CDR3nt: TGTGCCAGCAGCTTAGACAACGGTCAGCCCCAGCATTTT
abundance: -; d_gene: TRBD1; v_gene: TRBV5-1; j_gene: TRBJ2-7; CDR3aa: CAGHRGKVRQYF; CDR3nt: TGCGCCGGGCACAGGGGGAAGGTTCGGCAGTACTTC
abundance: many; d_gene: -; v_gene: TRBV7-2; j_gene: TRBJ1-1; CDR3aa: CAEGRGREFGTEAFF; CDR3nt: TGTGCAGAAGGCCGGGGGCGCGAGTTTGGGACTGAAGCTTTCTTT
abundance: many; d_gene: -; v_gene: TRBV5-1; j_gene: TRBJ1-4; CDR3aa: CASSRGRGQEKLFF; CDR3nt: TGCGCCAGCAGCCGGGGCCGGGGTCAGGAAAAACTGTTTTTT
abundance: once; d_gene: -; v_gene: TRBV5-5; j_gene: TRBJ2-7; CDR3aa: CASSFRLPTYEQYF; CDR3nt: TGTGCCAGCAGCTTCCGGCTACCCACCTACGAGCAGTACTTC
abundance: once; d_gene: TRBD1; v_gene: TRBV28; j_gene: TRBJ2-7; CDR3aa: CASSLGQGANTYEQYF; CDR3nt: TGTGCCAGCAGTTTGGGACAGGGGGCCAATACCTACGAGCAGTACTTC
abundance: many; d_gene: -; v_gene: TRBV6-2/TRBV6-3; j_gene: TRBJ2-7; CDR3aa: CASSTLGGQYF; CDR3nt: TGTGCCAGCAGTACCCTGGGTGGGCAGTACTTC
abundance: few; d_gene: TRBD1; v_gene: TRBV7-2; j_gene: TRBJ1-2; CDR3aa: CASSLDRGRLGYTF; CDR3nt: TGTGCCAGCAGCTTAGACAGGGGGCGCTTAGGCTACACCTTC
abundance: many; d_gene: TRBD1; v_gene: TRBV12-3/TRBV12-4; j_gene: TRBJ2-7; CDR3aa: CASSSDRGGWYEQYF; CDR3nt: TGTGCCAGCAGTTCTGACAGGGGGGGGTGGTACGAGCAGTACTTC
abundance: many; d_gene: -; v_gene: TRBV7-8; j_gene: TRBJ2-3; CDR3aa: CASSLEEGSTDTQYF; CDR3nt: TGTGCCAGCAGCTTAGAAGAGGGTAGCACAGATACGCAGTATTTT
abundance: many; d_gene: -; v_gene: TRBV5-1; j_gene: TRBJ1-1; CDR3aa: CASSLDVGGEGTEAFF; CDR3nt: TGCGCCAGCAGCTTGGATGTGGGGGGCGAGGGCACTGAAGCTTTCTTT
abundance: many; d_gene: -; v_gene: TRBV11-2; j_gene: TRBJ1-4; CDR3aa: CASSPGTTNEKLFF; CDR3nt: TGTGCCAGCAGCCCCGGGACGACTAATGAAAAACTGTTTTTT
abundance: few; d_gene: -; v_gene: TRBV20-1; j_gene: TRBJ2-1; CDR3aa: CSGGTGLSYNEQFF; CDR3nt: TGCAGTGGGGGTACAGGACTCTCCTACAATGAGCAGTTCTTC
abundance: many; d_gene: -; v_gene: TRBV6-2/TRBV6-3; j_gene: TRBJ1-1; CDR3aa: CASSYSYRNTEAFF; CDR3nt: TGTGCCAGCAGTTACTCTTACAGGAACACTGAAGCTTTCTTT
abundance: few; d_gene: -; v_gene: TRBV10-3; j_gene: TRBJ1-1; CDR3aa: CAITGAGQATEAFF; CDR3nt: TGTGCCATCACTGGGGCAGGGCAGGCCACTGAAGCTTTCTTT
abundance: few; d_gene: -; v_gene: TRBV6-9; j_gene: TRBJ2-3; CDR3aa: CASSYDDFTRTDTQYF; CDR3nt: TGTGCCAGCAGTTACGATGACTTCACGCGGACAGATACGCAGTATTTT
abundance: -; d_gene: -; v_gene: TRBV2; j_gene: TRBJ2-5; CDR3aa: CANGGPPIGGQETQYF; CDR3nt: TGTGCCAATGGAGGACCACCGATAGGTGGACAAGAGACCCAGTACTTC
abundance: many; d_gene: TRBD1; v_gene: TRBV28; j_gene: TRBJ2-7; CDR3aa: CASASPGTGAYEQYF; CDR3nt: TGTGCCAGCGCATCTCCGGGGACAGGGGCCTACGAGCAGTACTTC
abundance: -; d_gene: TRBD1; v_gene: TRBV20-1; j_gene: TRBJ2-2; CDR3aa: CSAKQAQGAGELFF; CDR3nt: TGCAGTGCCAAGCAAGCGCAGGGGGCCGGGGAGCTGTTTTTT
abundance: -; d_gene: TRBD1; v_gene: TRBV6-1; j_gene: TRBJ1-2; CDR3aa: CASRPCRGQYGYTF; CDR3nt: TGTGCCAGCAGGCCTTGCAGGGGGCAATATGGCTACACCTTC
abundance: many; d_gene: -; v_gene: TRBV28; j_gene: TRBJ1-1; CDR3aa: CASSAFGPSGPNTEAFF; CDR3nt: TGTGCCAGCAGTGCTTTTGGCCCCTCGGGCCCAAACACTGAAGCTTTCTTT
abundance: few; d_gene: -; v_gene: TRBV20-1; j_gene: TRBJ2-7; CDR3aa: CSARVYGWGHHSGTYEQYF; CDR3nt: TGCAGTGCTAGAGTATATGGTTGGGGACACCACTCGGGAACCTACGAGCAGTACTTC
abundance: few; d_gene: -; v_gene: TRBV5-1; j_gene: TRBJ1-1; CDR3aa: CASSLRTEMNTEAFF; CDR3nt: TGCGCCAGCAGCCTGAGGACAGAAATGAACACTGAAGCTTTCTTT
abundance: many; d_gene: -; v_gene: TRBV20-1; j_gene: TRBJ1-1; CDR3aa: CSATRVMNTEAFF; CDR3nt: TGCAGTGCCACCAGGGTGATGAACACTGAAGCTTTCTTT
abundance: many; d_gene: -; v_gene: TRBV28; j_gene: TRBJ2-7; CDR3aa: CASSLGGGSYEQYF; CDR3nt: TGTGCCAGCAGCTTAGGTGGGGGTTCCTACGAGCAGTACTTC
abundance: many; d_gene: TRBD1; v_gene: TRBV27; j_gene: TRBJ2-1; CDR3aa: CASSYRTGVEQFF; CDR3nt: TGTGCCAGCAGTTACCGGACAGGGGTCGAGCAGTTCTTC
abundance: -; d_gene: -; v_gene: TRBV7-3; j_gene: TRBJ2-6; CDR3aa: CASSPVAAGANVLTF; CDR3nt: TGTGCCAGCAGCCCCGTCGCCGCTGGGGCCAACGTCCTGACTTTC
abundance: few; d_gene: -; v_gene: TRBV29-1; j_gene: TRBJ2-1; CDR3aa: CSVEDRRARDEQFF; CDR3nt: TGCAGCGTTGAAGATCGAAGGGCCAGGGATGAGCAGTTCTTC
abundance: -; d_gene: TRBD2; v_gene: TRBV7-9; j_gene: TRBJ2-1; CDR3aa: CASSLYSGGAGESSYNEQFF; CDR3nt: TGTGCCAGCAGCCTCTACAGCGGGGGGGCCGGGGAAAGCTCCTACAATGAGCAGTTCTTC
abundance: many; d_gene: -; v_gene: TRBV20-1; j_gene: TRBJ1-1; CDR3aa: CSAFRGSMNTEAFF; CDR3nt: TGCAGTGCCTTCAGGGGCTCGATGAACACTGAAGCTTTCTTT
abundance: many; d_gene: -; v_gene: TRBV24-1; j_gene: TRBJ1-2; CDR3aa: CATSSTANYGYTF; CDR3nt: TGTGCCACCTCATCGACAGCTAACTATGGCTACACCTTC
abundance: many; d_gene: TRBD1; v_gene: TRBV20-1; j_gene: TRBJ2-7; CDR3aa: CSASPGTGESFYEQYF; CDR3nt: TGCAGTGCTTCCCCGGGGACAGGGGAGTCCTTTTACGAGCAGTACTTC
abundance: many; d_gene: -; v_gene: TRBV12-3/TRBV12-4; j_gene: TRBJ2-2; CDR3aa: CASSPQGITIGELFF; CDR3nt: TGTGCCAGCAGCCCACAGGGTATAACGATCGGGGAGCTGTTTTTT
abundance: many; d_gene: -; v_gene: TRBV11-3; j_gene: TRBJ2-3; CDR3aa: CASSLSRIADTQYF; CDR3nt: TGTGCCAGCAGCTTAAGCAGAATTGCAGATACGCAGTATTTT
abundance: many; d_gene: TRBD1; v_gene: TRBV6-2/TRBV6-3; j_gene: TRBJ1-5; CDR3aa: CASNAGQGFQPQHF; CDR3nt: TGTGCCAGCAACGCCGGACAGGGCTTTCAGCCCCAGCATTTT
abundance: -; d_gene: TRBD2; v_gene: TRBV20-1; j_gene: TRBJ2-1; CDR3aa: CSTRDGTIQGNEQFF; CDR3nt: TGCAGTACTAGAGACGGGACTATCCAGGGTAATGAGCAGTTCTTC